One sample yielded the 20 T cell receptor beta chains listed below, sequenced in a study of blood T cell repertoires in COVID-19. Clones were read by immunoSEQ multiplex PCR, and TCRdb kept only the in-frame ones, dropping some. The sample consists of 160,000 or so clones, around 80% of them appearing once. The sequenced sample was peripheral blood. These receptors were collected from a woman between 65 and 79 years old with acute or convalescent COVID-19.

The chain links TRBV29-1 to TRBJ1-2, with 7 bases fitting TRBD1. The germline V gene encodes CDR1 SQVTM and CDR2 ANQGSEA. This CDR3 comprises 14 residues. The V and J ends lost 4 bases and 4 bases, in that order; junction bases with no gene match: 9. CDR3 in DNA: TGCAGCGTTGTACCCGGACAGGACGGCTATGGCTACACCTTC. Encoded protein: CSVVPGQDGYGYTF.

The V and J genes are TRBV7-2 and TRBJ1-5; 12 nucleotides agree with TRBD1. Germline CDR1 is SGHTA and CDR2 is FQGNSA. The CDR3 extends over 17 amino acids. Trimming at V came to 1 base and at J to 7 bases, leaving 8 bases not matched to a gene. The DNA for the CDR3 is TGTGCCAGCAGCTTAGTGGGGACAGGGGGCGCAGGCCAGCCCCAGCATTTT. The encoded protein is CASSLVGTGGAGQPQHF.

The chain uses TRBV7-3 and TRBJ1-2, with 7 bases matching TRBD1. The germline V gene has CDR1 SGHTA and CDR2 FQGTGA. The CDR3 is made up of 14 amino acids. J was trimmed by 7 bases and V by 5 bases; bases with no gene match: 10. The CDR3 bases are TGTGCCAGCAGCACCCAGACAGGGAGTGGTGGCTACACCTTC. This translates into CASSTQTGSGGYTF. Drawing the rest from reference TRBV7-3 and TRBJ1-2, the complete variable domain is GAGVSQTPSNKVTEKGKYVELRCDPISGHTALYWYRQSLGQGPEFLIYFQGTGAADDSGLPNDRFFAVRPEGSVSTLKIQRTERGDSAVYLCASSTQTGSGGYTFGSGTRLTVV.

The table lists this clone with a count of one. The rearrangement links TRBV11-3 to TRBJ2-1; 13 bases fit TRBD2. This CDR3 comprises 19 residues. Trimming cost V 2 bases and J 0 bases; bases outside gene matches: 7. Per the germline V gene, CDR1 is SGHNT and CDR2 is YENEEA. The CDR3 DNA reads TGTGCCAGCAGCTTACGACTAGCGGGAGGCTCAAGCTCCTACAATGAGCAGTTCTTC. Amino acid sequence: CASSLRLAGGSSSYNEQFF.

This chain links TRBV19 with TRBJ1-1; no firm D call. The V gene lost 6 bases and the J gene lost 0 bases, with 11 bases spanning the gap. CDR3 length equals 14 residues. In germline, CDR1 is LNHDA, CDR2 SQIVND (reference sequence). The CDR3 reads CASSPGFLNTEAFF. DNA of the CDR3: TGTGCCAGTAGCCCCGGGTTTCTGAACACTGAAGCTTTCTTT.

CDR3 in amino acids: CASSSTSGLSTGELFF. CDR3 DNA sequence: TGTGCCAGCAGCTCGACTAGCGGGCTGAGCACCGGGGAGCTGTTTTTT. V usage is TRBV7-2 and J usage is TRBJ2-2, with TRBD2 matching over 10 bases. Germline trimming cut 4 bases from V and 4 bases from J; bases unmatched to any gene: 6. Germline loops: CDR1 SGHTA, CDR2 FQGNSA. The CDR3 covers 16 residues.

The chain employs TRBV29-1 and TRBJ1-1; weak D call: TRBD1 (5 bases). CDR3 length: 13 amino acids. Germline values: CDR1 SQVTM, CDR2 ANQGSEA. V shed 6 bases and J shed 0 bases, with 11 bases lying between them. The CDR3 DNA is TGCAGCGTGGCGACAGCGATGAACACTGAAGCTTTCTTT. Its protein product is CSVATAMNTEAFF.

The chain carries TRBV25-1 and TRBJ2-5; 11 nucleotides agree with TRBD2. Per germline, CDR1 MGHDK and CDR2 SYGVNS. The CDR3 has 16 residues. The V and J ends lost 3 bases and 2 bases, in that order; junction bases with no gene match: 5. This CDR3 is CASSDIAGGDQETQYF. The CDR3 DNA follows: TGTGCCAGCAGTGATATAGCGGGGGGGGATCAAGAGACCCAGTACTTC.

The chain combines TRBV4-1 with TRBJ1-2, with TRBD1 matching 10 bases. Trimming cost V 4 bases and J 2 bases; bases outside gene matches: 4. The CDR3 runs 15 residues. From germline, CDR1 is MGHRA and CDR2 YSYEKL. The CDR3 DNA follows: TGCGCCAGCAGCCTTAGACAGGGGGCGAACTATGGCTACACCTTC. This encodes CASSLRQGANYGYTF.

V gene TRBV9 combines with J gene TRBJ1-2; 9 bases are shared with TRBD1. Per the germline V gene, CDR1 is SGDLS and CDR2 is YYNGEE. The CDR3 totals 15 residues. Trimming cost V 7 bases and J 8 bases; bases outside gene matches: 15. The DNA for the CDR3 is TGTGCCAGCTCCGAGGGCGGGACAGGGACCCGAGGCTACACCTTC. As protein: CASSEGGTGTRGYTF.

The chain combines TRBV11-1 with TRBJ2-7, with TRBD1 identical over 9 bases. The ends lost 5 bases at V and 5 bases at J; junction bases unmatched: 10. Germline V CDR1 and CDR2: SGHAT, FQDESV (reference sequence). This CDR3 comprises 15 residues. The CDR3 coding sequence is TGTGCCAGCAGCCTTCCGGGACAGGGTTACCACGAGCAGTACTTC. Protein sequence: CASSLPGQGYHEQYF.

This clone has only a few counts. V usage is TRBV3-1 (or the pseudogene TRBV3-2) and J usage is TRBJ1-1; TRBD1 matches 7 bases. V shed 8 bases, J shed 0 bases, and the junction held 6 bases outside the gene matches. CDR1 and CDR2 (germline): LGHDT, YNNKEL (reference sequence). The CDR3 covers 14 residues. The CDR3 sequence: CASEEGAMNTEAFF. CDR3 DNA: TGTGCCAGCGAAGAGGGGGCCATGAACACTGAAGCTTTCTTT.

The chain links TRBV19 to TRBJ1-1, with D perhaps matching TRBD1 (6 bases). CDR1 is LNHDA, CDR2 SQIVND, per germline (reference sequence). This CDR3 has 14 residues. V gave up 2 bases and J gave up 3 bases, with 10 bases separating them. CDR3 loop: CASSITGTDTEAFF. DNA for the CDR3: TGTGCCAGTAGTATAACAGGGACGGACACTGAAGCTTTCTTT.

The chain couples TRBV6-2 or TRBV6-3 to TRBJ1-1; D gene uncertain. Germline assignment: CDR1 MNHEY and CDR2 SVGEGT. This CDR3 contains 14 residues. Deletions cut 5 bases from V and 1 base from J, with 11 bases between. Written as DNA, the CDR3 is TGTGCCAGCAGTGGTGGGAGGACGAACACTGAAGCTTTCTTT. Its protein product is CASSGGRTNTEAFF.

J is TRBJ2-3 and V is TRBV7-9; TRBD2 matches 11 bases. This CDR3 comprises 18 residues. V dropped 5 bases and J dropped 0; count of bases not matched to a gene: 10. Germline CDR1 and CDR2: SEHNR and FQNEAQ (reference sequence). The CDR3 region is CASSILGLAGSSTDTQYF. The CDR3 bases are TGTGCCAGCAGCATCCTAGGACTAGCGGGTAGTAGCACAGATACGCAGTATTTT.

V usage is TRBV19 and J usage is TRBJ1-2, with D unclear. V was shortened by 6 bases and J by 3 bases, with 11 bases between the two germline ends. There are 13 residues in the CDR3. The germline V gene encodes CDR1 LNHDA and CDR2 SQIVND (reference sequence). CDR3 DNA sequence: TGTGCCAGTAGCCGAGACGGGGACTATGGCTACACCTTC. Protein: CASSRDGDYGYTF.

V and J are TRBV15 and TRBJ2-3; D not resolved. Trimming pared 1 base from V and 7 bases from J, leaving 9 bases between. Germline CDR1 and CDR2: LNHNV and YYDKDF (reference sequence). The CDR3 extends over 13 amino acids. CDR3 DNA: TGTGCCACCAGCAGAGGTACTATTTATACGCAGTATTTT. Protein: CATSRGTIYTQYF.

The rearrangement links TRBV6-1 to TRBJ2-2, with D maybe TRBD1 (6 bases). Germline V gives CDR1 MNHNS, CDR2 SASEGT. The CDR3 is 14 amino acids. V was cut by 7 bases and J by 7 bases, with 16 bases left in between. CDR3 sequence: CASIEQGIGGELFF. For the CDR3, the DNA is TGTGCCAGCATCGAACAGGGAATTGGCGGGGAGCTGTTTTTT.

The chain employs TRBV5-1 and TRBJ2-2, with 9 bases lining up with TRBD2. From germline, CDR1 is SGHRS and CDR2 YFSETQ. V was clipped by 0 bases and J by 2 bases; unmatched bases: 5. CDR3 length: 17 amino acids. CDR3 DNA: TGCGCCAGCAGCTTGGGGGTAGCGGGGGCCAACACCGGGGAGCTGTTTTTT. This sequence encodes CASSLGVAGANTGELFF. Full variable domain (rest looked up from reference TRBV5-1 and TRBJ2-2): KAGVTQTPRYLIKTRGQQVTLSCSPISGHRSVSWYQQTPGQGLQFLFEYFSETQRNKGNFPGRFSGRQFSNSRSEMNVSTLELGDSALYLCASSLGVAGANTGELFFGEGSRLTVL.

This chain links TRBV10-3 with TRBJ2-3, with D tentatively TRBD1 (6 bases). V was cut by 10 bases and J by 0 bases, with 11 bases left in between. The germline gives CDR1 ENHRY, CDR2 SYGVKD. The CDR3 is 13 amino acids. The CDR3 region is CATRQESTDTQYF. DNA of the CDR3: TGTGCCACCCGACAGGAGAGCACAGATACGCAGTATTTT.